This TCR beta chain is drawn from a study of blood T cells in healthy people across ages. Notes on the study in general: Higher diversity and more naive CD4+ cells were features of long-lived donors, compared to aged donors. A roughly linear fall in TCR beta diversity per million T cells was seen with increasing age.

Then a second PCR, running about 6 to 12 cycles, was carried out with a sample-barcoded 5' primer and a J-beta primer mix. Each sample provided no less than 2.5 million CDR3-containing paired-end reads. Each CDR3 protein is one row after TCRdb ran MiXCR on the 5' RACE reads. The data contain around 1,100,000 distinct CDR3 sequences, more than 30% of them singletons. No fewer than 6 micrograms of total RNA were isolated from every sample. This clonotype was seen a few times. Its antigen is still unknown. This CDR3 has 14 residues. V gave up 0 bases and J gave up 7 bases, with 12 bases separating them. CDR1 and CDR2 (germline): LGHNA, YSLEER.

This TCR derives from a man aged 18 to 30 in good health. V and J are TRBV4-3 and TRBJ1-1; D possibly corresponds to TRBD1 (5 bases). Material for sequencing was blood. The CDR3 DNA sequence: TGCGCCAGCAGCCAAGATATGGGCGACAGTGAAGCTTTCTTT. Translated: CASSQDMGDSEAFF.